This T cell receptor (beta chain) appears in the sequencing data of a study of OX40 agonist ivuxolimab in advanced cancers. Sequencing used immunoSEQ multiplex PCR; TCRdb keeps in-frame clones, though not all of them. The sample shows around 39,000 clones, 82% of them seen only once. The ends were cut back, 3 bases at V and 0 bases at J, with 8 bases in the middle. This CDR3 is 14 amino acids long. CDR1 and CDR2 from the germline V gene are KGHSH and LQKENI. The chain is built from TRBV18 and TRBJ1-1; the D gene is possibly TRBD1 (6 bases). The material sequenced was CD4+ or CD8+ T cells sorted from blood, taken in a trial of the OX40 agonist ivuxolimab. This clonotype was obtained from an adult with an advanced solid tumor such as melanoma, head and neck, liver or kidney cancer. CDR3 bases: TGTGCCAGCTCACCGCAGGGGTTGAACACTGAAGCTTTCTTT. Translation gives CASSPQGLNTEAFF.